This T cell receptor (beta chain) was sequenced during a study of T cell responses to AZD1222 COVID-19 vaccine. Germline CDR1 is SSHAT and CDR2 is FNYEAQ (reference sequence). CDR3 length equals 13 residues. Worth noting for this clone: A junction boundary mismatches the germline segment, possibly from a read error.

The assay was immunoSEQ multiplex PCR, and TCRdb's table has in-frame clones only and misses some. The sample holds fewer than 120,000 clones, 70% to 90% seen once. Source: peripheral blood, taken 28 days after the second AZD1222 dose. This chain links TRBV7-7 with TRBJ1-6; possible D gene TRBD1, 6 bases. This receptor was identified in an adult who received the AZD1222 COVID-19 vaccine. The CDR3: CASSHRERSPLHF. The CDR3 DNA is TGTGCTAGCAGCCACAGGGAGCGGTCACCCCTCCACTTT.